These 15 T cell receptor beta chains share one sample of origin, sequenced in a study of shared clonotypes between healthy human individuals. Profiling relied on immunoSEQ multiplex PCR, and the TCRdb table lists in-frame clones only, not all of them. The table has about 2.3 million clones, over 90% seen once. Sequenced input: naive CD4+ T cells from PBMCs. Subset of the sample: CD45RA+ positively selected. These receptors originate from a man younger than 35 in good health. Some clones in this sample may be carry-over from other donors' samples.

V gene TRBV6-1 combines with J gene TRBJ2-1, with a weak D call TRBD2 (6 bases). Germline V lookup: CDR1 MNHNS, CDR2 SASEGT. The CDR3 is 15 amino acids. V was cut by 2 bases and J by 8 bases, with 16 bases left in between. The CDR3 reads CASSEQRGGGYEQFF. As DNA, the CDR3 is TGTGCCAGCAGTGAACAGAGGGGAGGAGGGTATGAGCAGTTCTTC.

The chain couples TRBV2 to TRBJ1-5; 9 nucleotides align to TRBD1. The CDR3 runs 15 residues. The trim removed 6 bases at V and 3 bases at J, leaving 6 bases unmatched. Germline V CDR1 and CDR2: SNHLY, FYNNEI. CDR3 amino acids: CASRDRGPTNQPQHF. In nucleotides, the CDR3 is TGTGCCAGCAGGGACAGGGGACCGACCAATCAGCCCCAGCATTTT.

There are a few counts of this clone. CDR3 residues: CAIKGQSNTEAFF. Written as DNA, the CDR3 is TGTGCCATCAAAGGACAGTCGAACACTGAAGCTTTCTTT. This chain uses TRBV10-3 with TRBJ1-1; possibly TRBD1 for D (6 bases). Germline loops: CDR1 ENHRY, CDR2 SYGVKD. This CDR3 comprises 13 residues. The V end lost 7 bases, the J end lost 1 base, and 10 bases lay between the germline ends.

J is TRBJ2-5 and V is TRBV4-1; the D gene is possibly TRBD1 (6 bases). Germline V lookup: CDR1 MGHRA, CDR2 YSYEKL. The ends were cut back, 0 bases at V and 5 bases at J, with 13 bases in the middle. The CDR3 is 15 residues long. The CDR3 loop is CASSQDRGLMETQYF. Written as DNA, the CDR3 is TGCGCCAGCAGCCAAGACAGGGGTCTTATGGAGACCCAGTACTTC.

Here the CDR3 reads CASSPRGPTNKETQYF. The CDR3 DNA follows: TGCGCCAGCAGCCCGCGGGGCCCCACCAATAAAGAGACCCAGTACTTC. The chain employs TRBV4-1 and TRBJ2-5, with a weak D call TRBD2 (6 bases). This CDR3 comprises 16 residues. The germline V gene encodes CDR1 MGHRA and CDR2 YSYEKL. Trimming stripped 4 bases from V and 3 bases from J, with 18 bases between.

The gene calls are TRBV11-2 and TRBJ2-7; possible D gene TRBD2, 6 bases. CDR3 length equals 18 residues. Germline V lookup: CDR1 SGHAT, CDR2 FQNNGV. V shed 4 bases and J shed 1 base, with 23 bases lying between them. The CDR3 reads CASSSVLGPGRGSYEQYF. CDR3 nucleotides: TGTGCCAGCAGCTCCGTATTAGGACCCGGGAGAGGGTCCTACGAGCAGTACTTC.

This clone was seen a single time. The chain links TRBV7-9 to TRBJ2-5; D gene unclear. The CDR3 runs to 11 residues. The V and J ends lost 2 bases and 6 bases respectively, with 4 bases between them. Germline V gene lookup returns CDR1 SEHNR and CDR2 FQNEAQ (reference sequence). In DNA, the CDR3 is TGTGCCAGCAGCTTACGTCAGACCCAGTACTTC. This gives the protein CASSLRQTQYF.

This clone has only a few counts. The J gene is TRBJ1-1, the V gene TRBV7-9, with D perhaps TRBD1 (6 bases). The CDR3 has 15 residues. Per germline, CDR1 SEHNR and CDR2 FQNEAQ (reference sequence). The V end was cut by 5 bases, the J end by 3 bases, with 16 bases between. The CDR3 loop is CASSPQGRGDTEAFF. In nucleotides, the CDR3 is TGTGCCAGCAGCCCCCAGGGGAGGGGAGACACTGAAGCTTTCTTT.

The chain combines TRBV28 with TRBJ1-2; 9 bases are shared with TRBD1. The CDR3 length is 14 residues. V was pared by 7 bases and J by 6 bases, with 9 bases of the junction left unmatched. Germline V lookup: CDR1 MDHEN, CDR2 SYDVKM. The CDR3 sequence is CASTHPGQGNGYTF. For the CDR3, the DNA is TGTGCCAGCACACACCCGGGACAGGGCAATGGCTACACCTTC.

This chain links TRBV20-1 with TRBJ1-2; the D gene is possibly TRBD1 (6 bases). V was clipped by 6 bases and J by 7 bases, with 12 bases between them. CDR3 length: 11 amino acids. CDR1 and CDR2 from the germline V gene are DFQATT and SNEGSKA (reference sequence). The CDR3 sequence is CSALGGPGYTF. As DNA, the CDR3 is TGCAGTGCCCTGGGGGGCCCTGGCTACACCTTC.

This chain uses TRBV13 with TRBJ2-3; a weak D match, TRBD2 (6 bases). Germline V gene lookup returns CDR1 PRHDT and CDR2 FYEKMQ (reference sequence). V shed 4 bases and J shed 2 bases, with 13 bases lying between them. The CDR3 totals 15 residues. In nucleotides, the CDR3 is TGTGCCAGCAGCTCAAAACGCGGGACCACAGATACGCAGTATTTT. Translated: CASSSKRGTTDTQYF.

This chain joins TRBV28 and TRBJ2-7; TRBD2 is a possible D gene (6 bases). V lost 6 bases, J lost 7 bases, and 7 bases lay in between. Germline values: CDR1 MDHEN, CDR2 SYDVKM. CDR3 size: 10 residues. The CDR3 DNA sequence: TGTGCCAGCAGGGGGGGTGAGCAGTACTTC. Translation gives CASRGGEQYF.

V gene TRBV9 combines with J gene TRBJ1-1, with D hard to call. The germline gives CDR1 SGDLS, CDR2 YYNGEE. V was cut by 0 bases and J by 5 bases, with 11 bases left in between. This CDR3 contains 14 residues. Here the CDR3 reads CASSVEVRATEAFF. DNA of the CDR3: TGTGCCAGCAGCGTAGAGGTAAGGGCGACTGAAGCTTTCTTT.

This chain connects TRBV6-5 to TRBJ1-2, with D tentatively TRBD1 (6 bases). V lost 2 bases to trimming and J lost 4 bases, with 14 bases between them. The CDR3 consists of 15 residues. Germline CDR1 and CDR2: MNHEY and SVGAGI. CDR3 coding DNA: TGTGCCAGCAGTTACATGGGGGCGTCTAGCTATGGCTACACCTTC. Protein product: CASSYMGASSYGYTF.

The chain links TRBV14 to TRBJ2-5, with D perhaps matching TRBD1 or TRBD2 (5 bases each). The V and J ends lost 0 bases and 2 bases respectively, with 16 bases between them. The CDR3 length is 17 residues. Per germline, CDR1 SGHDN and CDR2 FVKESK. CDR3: CASSQDRGGSSQETQYF. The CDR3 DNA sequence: TGTGCCAGCAGCCAAGATCGGGGCGGTTCGTCGCAAGAGACCCAGTACTTC.